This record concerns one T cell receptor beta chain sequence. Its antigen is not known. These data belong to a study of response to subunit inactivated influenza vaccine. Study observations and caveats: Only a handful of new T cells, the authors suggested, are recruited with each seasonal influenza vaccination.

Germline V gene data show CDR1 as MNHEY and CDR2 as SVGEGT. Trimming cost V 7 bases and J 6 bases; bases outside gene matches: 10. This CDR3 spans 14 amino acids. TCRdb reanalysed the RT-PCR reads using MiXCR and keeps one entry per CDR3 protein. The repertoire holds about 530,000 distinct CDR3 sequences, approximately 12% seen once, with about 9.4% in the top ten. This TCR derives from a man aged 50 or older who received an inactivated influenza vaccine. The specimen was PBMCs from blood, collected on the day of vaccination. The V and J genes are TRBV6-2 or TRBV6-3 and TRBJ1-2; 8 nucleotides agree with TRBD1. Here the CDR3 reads CASKQGARMHGYTF. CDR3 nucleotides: TGTGCCAGCAAGCAGGGGGCGCGGATGCATGGCTACACCTTC.